The 10 T cell receptor beta chains reported below all come from one sample, sequenced in a study of early stage breast cancer tumors. The assay was immunoSEQ multiplex PCR, and TCRdb's table has in-frame clones only and misses some. The table includes approximately 17,000 clones, 80% to 90% detected once. Sequences were obtained from blood. All receptors come from a person aged 70 to 85 with breast cancer.

The V gene is TRBV29-1, the J gene TRBJ1-5; 11 nucleotides align to TRBD1. The CDR3 has 16 amino acids. Germline V gene lookup returns CDR1 SQVTM and CDR2 ANQGSEA. The V segment lost 6 bases and the J segment 0 bases; nucleotides outside the gene matches: 7. The CDR3 sequence: CSVQDRGPYSNQPQHF. As DNA, the CDR3 is TGCAGCGTCCAGGACAGGGGGCCTTATAGCAATCAGCCCCAGCATTTT.

V usage is TRBV14 and J usage is TRBJ2-1; 10 bases are a match to TRBD2. CDR1 and CDR2 from the germline V gene are SGHDN and FVKESK. This CDR3 has 18 residues. V shed 6 bases and J 6 bases; nucleotides not matched to a gene: 17. The CDR3 DNA reads TGTGCCAGCAGGCGAGCAACGTCTTCTAGCGGGGGTCTCAATGAGCAGTTCTTC. Translating it yields CASRRATSSSGGLNEQFF.

The chain carries TRBV5-6 and TRBJ2-7, with D tentatively TRBD2 (5 bases). The ends were cut back, 1 base at V and 2 bases at J, with 7 bases in the middle. The length of the CDR3 is 13 residues. In germline, CDR1 is SGHDT, CDR2 YYEEEE. CDR3 loop: CASSLRGPYEQYF. CDR3 bases: TGTGCCAGCAGCTTGCGGGGTCCCTACGAGCAGTACTTC.

The chain uses TRBV5-1 and TRBJ2-1, with 9 nucleotides matching TRBD2. J was trimmed by 12 bases and V by 0 bases; bases with no gene match: 10. The CDR3 runs 15 residues. Per the germline V gene, CDR1 is SGHRS and CDR2 is YFSETQ. CDR3 bases: TGCGCCAGCAGCTTGGCCCCTCCCAGCGGGGGGCCGCAGTTCTTC. It is translated as CASSLAPPSGGPQFF. The variable domain in full, completed from reference TRBV5-1 and TRBJ2-1, reads KAGVTQTPRYLIKTRGQQVTLSCSPISGHRSVSWYQQTPGQGLQFLFEYFSETQRNKGNFPGRFSGRQFSNSRSEMNVSTLELGDSALYLCASSLAPPSGGPQFFGPGTRLTVL.

The genes are TRBV19 and TRBJ2-1; 15 nucleotides agree with TRBD2. J gave up 5 bases and V 4 bases, and 3 bases lay outside the gene matches. The CDR3 sequence is 16 residues long. Per the germline V gene, CDR1 is LNHDA and CDR2 is SQIVND (reference sequence). CDR3 DNA sequence: TGTGCCAGTAGTACCGGGACTAGCGGGGGGAACAATGAGCAGTTCTTC. As protein: CASSTGTSGGNNEQFF.

This chain joins TRBV19 and TRBJ1-4, with D perhaps matching TRBD1 (6 bases). CDR3 length: 14 amino acids. V was pared by 11 bases and J by 0 bases, with 13 bases between. CDR1 LNHDA and CDR2 SQIVND come from the germline V gene (reference sequence). The CDR3 coding sequence is TGTGCCTCCCTTGGACAGTCAACTAATGAAAAACTGTTTTTT. As protein: CASLGQSTNEKLFF.

The chain couples TRBV5-5 to TRBJ2-6; 9 bases fit TRBD2. The CDR3 contains 16 residues. Looked up from germline, CDR1 is SGHKS and CDR2 is YYEKEE (reference sequence). Losses at the gene ends were 4 bases for V and 2 bases for J; bases not matched to a gene: 4. The CDR3 DNA reads TGTGCCAGCAGCACTGGACTAGCGCCTGGGGCCAACGTCCTGACTTTC. Its translation is CASSTGLAPGANVLTF.

In nucleotides, the CDR3 is TGTGCCAGCAGCTCAGGACAGACAACTAATGAAAAACTGTTTTTT. Residues: CASSSGQTTNEKLFF. The J gene is TRBJ1-4, the V gene TRBV7-2, with D maybe TRBD1 (6 bases). Germline V gene lookup returns CDR1 SGHTA and CDR2 FQGNSA. There are 15 residues in the CDR3. V lost 4 bases and J 0 bases, leaving 9 bases between the germline ends.

CDR3: CASSSGTGVGGTEAFF. CDR3 DNA: TGCGCCAGCAGCTCCGGGACAGGGGTGGGGGGCACTGAAGCTTTCTTT. This chain joins TRBV5-1 and TRBJ1-1; 10 bases match TRBD1. V lost 3 bases, J lost 4 bases, and 9 bases stayed unmatched. From germline, CDR1 is SGHRS and CDR2 YFSETQ. This CDR3 contains 16 residues.

The chain has TRBV5-6 and TRBJ2-3; 7 bases are a match to TRBD2. The CDR3 sequence is 15 residues long. V lost 4 bases to trimming and J lost 3 bases; unmatched junction nucleotides: 8. Germline V gives CDR1 SGHDT, CDR2 YYEEEE. CDR3 protein: CASSGWGGRTDTQYF. The CDR3 region has the DNA TGTGCCAGCAGCGGGTGGGGGGGGAGAACAGATACGCAGTATTTT.